The TCR beta chain under discussion was sequenced for a study of CD8 T cells in Susac syndrome. CD8+ and CD4+ T cells circulating in blood were sequenced for TCR beta. Reverse transcription of roughly 0.5 to 1 ug RNA was carried out with random hexamers. TCR beta CDR3 was amplified by immunoSEQ covering 54 Vbeta and 13 Jbeta. TCRdb called the immunoSEQ multiplex PCR reads again in MiXCR, with one record for every CDR3 protein. The sample contains around 62,000 distinct CDR3 sequences, around nine tenths of which appear only once. Germline CDR1 reads LNHDA; CDR2 reads SQIVND (reference sequence). There are 15 residues in the CDR3. V shed 1 base, J shed 4 bases, and the junction held 4 bases outside the gene matches.

The specimen sequenced was CD8+ T cells from PBMCs. The clonotype was recovered from a human donor in good health. The V gene is TRBV19, the J gene TRBJ2-1; 7 bases are a match to TRBD2. The CDR3: CASSIAGGNYNEQFF. The CDR3 DNA sequence: TGTGCCAGTAGTATAGCGGGGGGAAATTACAATGAGCAGTTCTTC.